This T cell receptor beta chain was captured in a study of blood T cell repertoires in COVID-19. From germline, CDR1 is MGHDK and CDR2 SYGVNS. V lost 6 bases to trimming and J lost 5 bases; unmatched junction nucleotides: 7. The CDR3 is 15 amino acids. The data were produced by immunoSEQ multiplex PCR, yet TCRdb's version contains in-frame clones alone and is incomplete. Seen here are roughly 230,000 clones, about 85% observed once, and the top ten hold approximately 1.7%. The sequence was obtained from a man between 65 and 85 years old with acute or convalescent COVID-19. The sequencing sample was made of peripheral blood. V gene TRBV25-1 combines with J gene TRBJ1-6, with 7 bases identical to TRBD1. CDR3 region: CASRKTGTDNSPLHF. The CDR3 bases are TGTGCCAGCAGAAAGACAGGGACTGATAATTCACCCCTCCACTTT.